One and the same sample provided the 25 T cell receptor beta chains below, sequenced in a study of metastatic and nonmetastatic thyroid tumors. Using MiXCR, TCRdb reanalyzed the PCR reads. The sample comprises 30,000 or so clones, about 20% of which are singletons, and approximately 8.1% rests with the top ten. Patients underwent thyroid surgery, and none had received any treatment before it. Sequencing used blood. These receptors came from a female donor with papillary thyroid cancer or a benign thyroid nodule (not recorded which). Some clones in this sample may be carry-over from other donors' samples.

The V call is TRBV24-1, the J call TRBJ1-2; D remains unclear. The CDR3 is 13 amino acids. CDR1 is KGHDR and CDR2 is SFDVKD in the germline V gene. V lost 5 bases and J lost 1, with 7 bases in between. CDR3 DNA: TGTGCCACCAGTGGCGGGCATAACTATGGCTACACCTTC. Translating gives CATSGGHNYGYTF.

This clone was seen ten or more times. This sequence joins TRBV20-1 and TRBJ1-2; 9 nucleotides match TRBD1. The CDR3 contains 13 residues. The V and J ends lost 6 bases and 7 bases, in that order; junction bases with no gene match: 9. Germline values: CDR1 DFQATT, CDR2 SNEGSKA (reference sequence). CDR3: CSASGTGSVGYTF. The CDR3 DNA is TGCAGTGCGTCCGGGACAGGGTCTGTTGGCTACACCTTC.

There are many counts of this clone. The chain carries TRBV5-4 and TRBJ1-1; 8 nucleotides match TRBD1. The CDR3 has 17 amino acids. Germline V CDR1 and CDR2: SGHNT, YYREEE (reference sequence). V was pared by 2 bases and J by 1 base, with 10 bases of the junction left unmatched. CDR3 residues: CASSLAQGGYPNTEAFF. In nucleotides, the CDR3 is TGTGCCAGCAGCTTAGCACAGGGGGGATACCCGAACACTGAAGCTTTCTTT. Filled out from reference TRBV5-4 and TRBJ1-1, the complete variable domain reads ETGVTQSPTHLIKTRGQQVTLRCSSQSGHNTVSWYQQALGQGPQFIFQYYREEENGRGNFPPRFSGLQFPNYSSELNVNALELDDSALYLCASSLAQGGYPNTEAFFGQGTRLTVV.

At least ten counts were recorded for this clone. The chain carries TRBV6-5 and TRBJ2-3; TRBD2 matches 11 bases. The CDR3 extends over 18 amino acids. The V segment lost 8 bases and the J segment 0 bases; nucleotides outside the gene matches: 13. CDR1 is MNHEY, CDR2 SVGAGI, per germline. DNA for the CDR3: TGTGCCAGCCCGACAAAGACTAGCGGGGACCCTAGCACAGATACGCAGTATTTT. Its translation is CASPTKTSGDPSTDTQYF.

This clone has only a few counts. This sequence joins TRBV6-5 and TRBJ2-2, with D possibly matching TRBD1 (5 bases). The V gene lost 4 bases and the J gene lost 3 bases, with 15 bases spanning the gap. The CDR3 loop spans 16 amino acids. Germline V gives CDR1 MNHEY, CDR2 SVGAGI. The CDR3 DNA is TGTGCCAGCAGTTCTTTCAGGGTTGAGTACACCGGGGAGCTGTTTTTT. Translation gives CASSSFRVEYTGELFF.

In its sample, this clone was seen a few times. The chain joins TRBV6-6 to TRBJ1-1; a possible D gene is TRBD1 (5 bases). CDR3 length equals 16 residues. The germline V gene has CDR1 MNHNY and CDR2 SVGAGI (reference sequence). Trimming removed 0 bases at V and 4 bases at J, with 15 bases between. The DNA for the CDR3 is TGTGCCAGCAGTTACTCGTTTACGGGAGGGGCCACTGAAGCTTTCTTT. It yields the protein CASSYSFTGGATEAFF.

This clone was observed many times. The CDR3 coding sequence is TGTGCCACCAGCAGAGATCGCACCTACGAGCAGTACTTC. Amino acid sequence: CATSRDRTYEQYF. The V call is TRBV15, the J call TRBJ2-7; no reliable D call. The CDR3 is 13 amino acids. Trimming stripped 0 bases from V and 2 bases from J, with 5 bases between. Germline CDR1 is LNHNV and CDR2 is YYDKDF (reference sequence).

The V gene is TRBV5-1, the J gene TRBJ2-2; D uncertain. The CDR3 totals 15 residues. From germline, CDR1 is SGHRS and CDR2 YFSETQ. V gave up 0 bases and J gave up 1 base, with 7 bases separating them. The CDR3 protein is CASSLDYRNTGELFF. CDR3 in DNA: TGCGCCAGCAGCTTGGACTACAGGAACACCGGGGAGCTGTTTTTT.

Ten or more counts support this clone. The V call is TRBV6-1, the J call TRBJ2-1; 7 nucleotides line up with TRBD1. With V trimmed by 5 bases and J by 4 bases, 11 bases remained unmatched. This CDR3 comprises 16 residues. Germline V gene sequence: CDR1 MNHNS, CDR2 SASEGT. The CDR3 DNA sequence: TGTGCCAGCAGTACCCCCCGGGGACAGCCTTACAATGAGCAGTTCTTC. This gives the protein CASSTPRGQPYNEQFF.

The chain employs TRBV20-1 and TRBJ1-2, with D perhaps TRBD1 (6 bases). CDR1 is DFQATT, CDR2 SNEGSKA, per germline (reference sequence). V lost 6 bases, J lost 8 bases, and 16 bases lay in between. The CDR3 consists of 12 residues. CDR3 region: CSAQGRGAGYTF. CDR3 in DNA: TGCAGTGCCCAGGGGAGGGGCGCGGGCTACACCTTC.

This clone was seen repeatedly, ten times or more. CDR3 in DNA: TGTGCCAGCAGCTTAAAGTGGGCAGGGGTCTACAATGAGCAGTTCTTC. Protein: CASSLKWAGVYNEQFF. V is TRBV7-3 and J is TRBJ2-1, with D maybe TRBD1 (6 bases). Trimming left V 1 base short and J 3 bases short, with 13 bases between. Germline V gives CDR1 SGHTA, CDR2 FQGTGA. The CDR3 length is 16 residues. The complete variable domain, with remaining parts taken from reference TRBV7-3 and TRBJ2-1, reads GAGVSQTPSNKVTEKGKYVELRCDPISGHTALYWYRQSLGQGPEFLIYFQGTGAADDSGLPNDRFFAVRPEGSVSTLKIQRTERGDSAVYLCASSLKWAGVYNEQFFGPGTRLTVL.

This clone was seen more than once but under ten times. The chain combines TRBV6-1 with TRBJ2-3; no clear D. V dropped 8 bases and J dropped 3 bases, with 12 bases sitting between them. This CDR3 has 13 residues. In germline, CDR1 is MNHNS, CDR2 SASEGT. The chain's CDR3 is CASVETATDTQYF. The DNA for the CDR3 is TGTGCCAGCGTAGAAACAGCGACAGATACGCAGTATTTT.

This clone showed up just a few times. The CDR3 protein is CASSSSTGGSYGYTF. CDR3 nucleotide sequence: TGTGCCAGCAGCTCCTCGACAGGGGGGAGCTATGGCTACACCTTC. The chain carries TRBV11-2 and TRBJ1-2; 9 positions match TRBD1. This CDR3 comprises 15 residues. V lost 4 bases and J lost 4; bases outside the gene matches: 7. CDR1 is SGHAT, CDR2 FQNNGV, per germline.

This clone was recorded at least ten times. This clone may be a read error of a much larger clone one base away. This CDR3 is CASSIGTGYTGAFF. The CDR3 DNA sequence: TGTGCCAGTAGTATCGGGACAGGGTACACTGGAGCTTTCTTT. The chain uses TRBV19 and TRBJ1-1; 9 nucleotides agree with TRBD1. The germline V gene encodes CDR1 LNHDA and CDR2 SQIVND (reference sequence). The CDR3 totals 14 residues.

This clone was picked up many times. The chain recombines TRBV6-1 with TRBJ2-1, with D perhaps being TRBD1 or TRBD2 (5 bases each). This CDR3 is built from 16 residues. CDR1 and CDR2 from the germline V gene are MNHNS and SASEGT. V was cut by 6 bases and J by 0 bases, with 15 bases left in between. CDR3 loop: CASSRDPFASYNEQFF. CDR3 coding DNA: TGTGCCAGCAGCCGGGACCCCTTCGCCTCCTACAATGAGCAGTTCTTC.

The CDR3 here is CASSQEWDRGGQPQHF. The CDR3, as DNA: TGCGCCAGCAGCCAAGAATGGGACAGGGGCGGACAGCCCCAGCATTTT. The rearrangement joins TRBV4-3 to TRBJ1-5, with 10 bases lining up with TRBD1. The CDR3 is 16 residues long. V shed 0 bases and J 7 bases; nucleotides not matched to a gene: 6. Germline V gives CDR1 LGHNA, CDR2 YSLEER.

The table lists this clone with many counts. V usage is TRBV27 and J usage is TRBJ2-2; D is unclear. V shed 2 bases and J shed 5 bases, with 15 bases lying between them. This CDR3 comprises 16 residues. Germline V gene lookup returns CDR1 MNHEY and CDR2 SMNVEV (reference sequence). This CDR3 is CASSLRLPHRTGELFF. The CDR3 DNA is TGTGCCAGCAGTTTACGCCTCCCTCATAGGACCGGGGAGCTGTTTTTT.

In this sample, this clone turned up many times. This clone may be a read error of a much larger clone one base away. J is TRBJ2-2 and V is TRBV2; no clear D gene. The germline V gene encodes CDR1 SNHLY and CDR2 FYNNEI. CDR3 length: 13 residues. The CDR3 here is CACSGVNTGELFF. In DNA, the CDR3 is TGTGCCTGCAGTGGAGTAAACACCGGGGAGCTGTTTTTT.

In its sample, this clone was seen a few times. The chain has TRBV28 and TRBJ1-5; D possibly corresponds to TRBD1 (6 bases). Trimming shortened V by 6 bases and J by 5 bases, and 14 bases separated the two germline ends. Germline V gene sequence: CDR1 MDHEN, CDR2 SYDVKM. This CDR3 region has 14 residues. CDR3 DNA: TGTGCCAGCAGAACACAGGGCTCCGATCAGCCCCAGCATTTT. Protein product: CASRTQGSDQPQHF.

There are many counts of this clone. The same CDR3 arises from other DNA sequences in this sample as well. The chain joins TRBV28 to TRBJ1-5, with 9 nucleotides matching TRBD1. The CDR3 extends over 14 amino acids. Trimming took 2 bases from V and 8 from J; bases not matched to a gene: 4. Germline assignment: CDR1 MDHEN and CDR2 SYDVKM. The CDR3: CASSLGDRVKPQHF. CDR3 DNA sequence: TGTGCCAGCAGTTTAGGGGACAGGGTTAAGCCCCAGCATTTT.

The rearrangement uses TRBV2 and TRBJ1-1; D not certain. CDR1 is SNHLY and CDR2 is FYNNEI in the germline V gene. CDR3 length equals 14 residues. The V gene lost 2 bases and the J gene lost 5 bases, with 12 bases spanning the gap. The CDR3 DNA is TGTGCCAGCAGTGAATATAAGGACCCTACTGAAGCTTTCTTT. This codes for CASSEYKDPTEAFF.

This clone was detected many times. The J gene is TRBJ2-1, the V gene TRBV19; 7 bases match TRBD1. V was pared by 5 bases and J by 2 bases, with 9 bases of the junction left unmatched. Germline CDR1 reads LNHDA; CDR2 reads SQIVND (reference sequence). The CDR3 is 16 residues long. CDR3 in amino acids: CASSAATGSPYNEQFF. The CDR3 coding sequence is TGTGCCAGTAGTGCCGCGACAGGGTCGCCCTACAATGAGCAGTTCTTC.

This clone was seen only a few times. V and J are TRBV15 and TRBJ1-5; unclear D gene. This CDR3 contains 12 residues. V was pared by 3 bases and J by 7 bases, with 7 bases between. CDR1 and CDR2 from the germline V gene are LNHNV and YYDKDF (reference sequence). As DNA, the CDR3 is TGTGCCACCAGCAGGACCCTGCAGCCCCAGCATTTT. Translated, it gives CATSRTLQPQHF.

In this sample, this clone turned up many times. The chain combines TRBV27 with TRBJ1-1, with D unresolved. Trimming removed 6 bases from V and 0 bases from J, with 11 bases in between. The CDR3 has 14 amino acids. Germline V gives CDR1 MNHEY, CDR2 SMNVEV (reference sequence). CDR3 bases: TGTGCCAGCAGCTTAGCTAAGATGAACACTGAAGCTTTCTTT. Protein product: CASSLAKMNTEAFF.

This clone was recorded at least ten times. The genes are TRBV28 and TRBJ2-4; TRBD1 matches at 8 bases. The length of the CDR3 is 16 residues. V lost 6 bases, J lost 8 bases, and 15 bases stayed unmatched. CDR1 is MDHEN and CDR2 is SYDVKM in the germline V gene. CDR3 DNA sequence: TGTGCCAGCAGACCAACTCGGACAGGGAAGAGGTACATTCAGTACTTC. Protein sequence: CASRPTRTGKRYIQYF.